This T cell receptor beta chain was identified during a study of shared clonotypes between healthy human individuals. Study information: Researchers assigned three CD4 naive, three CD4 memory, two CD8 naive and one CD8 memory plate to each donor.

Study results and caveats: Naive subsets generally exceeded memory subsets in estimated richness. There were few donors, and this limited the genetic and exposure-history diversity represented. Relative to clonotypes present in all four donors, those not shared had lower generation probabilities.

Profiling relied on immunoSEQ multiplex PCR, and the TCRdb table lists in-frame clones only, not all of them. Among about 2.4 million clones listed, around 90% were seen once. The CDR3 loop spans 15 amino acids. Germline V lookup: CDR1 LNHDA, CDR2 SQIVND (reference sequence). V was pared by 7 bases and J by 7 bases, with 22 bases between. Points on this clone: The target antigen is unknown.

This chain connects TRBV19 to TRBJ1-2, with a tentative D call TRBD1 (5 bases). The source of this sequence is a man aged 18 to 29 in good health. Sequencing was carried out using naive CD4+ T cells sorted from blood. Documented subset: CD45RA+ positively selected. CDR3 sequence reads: CASMTAGEVVGGYTF. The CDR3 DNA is TGTGCCAGTATGACAGCGGGGGAGGTTGTTGGTGGCTACACCTTC.